This T cell receptor (beta chain) was identified during a study of cytomegalovirus exposure and HLA in healthy donors. At the level of the study: As an earlier analysis found, 150 million to 200 million T cells yielded about 120 million unique TCR beta sequences. General study results and limits: Associated with cytomegalovirus, according to the listing, were approximately 160 TCR beta chains. In a later analysis, HLA-C alleles had the fewest associated TCRs, DRB1 alleles the most.

A remark on this clone: Antigen specificity is unknown.

This CDR3 comprises 14 residues. Germline V lookup: CDR1 SGHAT, CDR2 FQNNGV. With 0 bases removed from V and 4 bases from J, the gap between germline ends came to 9 bases. With 60 Vbeta and 13 Jbeta primers, the PCR was carried out. TCRdb keeps only in-frame clones here, not all; method: immunoSEQ multiplex PCR. The sample holds 130,000 or so clones, over 75% seen once. The sequence came from a woman aged 18-29 years in good health and CMV-seronegative. V is TRBV11-2 and J is TRBJ2-5; a weak D match, TRBD2 (6 bases). The sequenced sample was PBMCs. The CDR3 is CASSLDGAGETQYF. CDR3 bases: TGTGCCAGCAGCTTAGATGGAGCGGGAGAGACCCAGTACTTC.